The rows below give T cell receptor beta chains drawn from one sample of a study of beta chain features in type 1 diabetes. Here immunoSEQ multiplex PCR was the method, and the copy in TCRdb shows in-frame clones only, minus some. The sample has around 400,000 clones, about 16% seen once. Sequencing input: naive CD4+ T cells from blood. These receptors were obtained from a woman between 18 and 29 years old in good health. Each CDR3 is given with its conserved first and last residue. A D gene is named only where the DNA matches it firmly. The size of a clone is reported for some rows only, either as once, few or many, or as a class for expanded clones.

CASSAGPQEYGYTF,TGCGCCAGCAGCGCGGGACCTCAGGAGTATGGCTACACCTTC,few,TRBV5-1,TRBJ1-2,NA
CAWSKAGETQYF,TGTGCCTGGAGTAAAGCAGGAGAGACCCAGTACTTC,NA,TRBV30,TRBJ2-5,NA
CASSPTLLVTEQFF,TGTGCCAGCAGCCCTACATTACTAGTCACTGAGCAGTTCTTC,few,TRBV14,TRBJ2-1,NA
CASSLVERSSYNEQFF,TGCGCCAGCAGCTTGGTCGAGCGGAGCTCCTACAATGAGCAGTTCTTC,NA,TRBV5-1,TRBJ2-1,NA
CASSDSTSGGLSKNIQYF,TGTGCCAGCAGTGATTCTACTAGCGGGGGATTGTCCAAAAACATTCAGTACTTC,few,TRBV2,TRBJ2-4,TRBD2
CASSSQENTEAFF,TGTGCCAGCAGCTCACAGGAGAACACTGAAGCTTTCTTT,few,TRBV7-3,TRBJ1-1,NA
CASSPDPLQETQYF,TGCGCCAGCAGCCCAGATCCCCTTCAAGAGACCCAGTACTTC,few,TRBV5-1,TRBJ2-5,NA
CASSPVPGQGGNEQFF,TGTGCCAGCAGCCCCGTCCCGGGACAGGGCGGGAATGAGCAGTTCTTC,NA,TRBV9,TRBJ2-1,TRBD1
CASSLTPLFGRLEGNEQFF,TGTGCCAGCAGCTTAACGCCACTATTCGGGAGGCTAGAAGGGAATGAGCAGTTCTTC,few,TRBV7-9,TRBJ2-1,TRBD2
CASSFPGVETQYF,TGTGCCAGCAGCTTCCCGGGGGTGGAGACCCAGTACTTC,NA,TRBV5-6,TRBJ2-5,NA
CASSLGWADYGYTF,TGCGCCAGCAGCTTGGGATGGGCAGACTATGGCTACACCTTC,NA,TRBV5-1,TRBJ1-2,NA
CASSPGTGESDTQYF,TGTGCCAGCTCACCCGGGACAGGGGAGTCAGATACGCAGTATTTT,NA,TRBV18,TRBJ2-3,TRBD1
CASSWRESQPQHF,TGTGCCAGTAGTTGGCGGGAAAGTCAGCCCCAGCATTTT,NA,TRBV19,TRBJ1-5,NA
CASSPRAGASYF,TGTGCCAGCAGCCCGAGGGCGGGAGCCTCGTACTTC,NA,TRBV28,TRBJ2-5,TRBD2
CASSPNADSYEQYF,TGTGCCAGCTCACCAAACGCAGACTCCTACGAGCAGTACTTC,NA,TRBV18,TRBJ2-7,NA
CASGDLRRQETQYF,TGTGCCTCGGGGGACTTACGGCGACAAGAGACCCAGTACTTC,NA,TRBV19,TRBJ2-5,NA
CASSAISGTSTDTQYF,TGTGCCAGCAGTGCTATTAGCGGGACTAGCACAGATACGCAGTATTTT,NA,TRBV28,TRBJ2-3,TRBD2
CAWQRTSGTGTTQPQHF,TGTGCCTGGCAAAGGACCTCCGGGACAGGGACTACCCAGCCCCAGCATTTT,NA,TRBV30,TRBJ1-5,TRBD1
CASSRGDGTEAFF,TGTGCCAGCTCACGAGGAGATGGCACTGAAGCTTTCTTT,NA,TRBV18,TRBJ1-1,NA
CASSRQRGSYNEQFF,TGTGCCAGCAGCCGGCAACGGGGCTCCTACAATGAGCAGTTCTTC,few,TRBV14,TRBJ2-1,NA
CASSQAAGQSYEQYF,TGCGCCAGCAGCCAAGCGGCGGGACAGTCCTACGAGCAGTACTTC,NA,TRBV4-1,TRBJ2-7,NA
CAWSVQGAYEQYF,TGTGCCTGGAGTGTTCAGGGCGCCTACGAGCAGTACTTC,few,TRBV30,TRBJ2-7,NA
CASSYSRGNEQFF,TGTGCCAGCAGTTACTCACGAGGGAATGAGCAGTTCTTC,few,TRBV6-5,TRBJ2-1,NA
CASSLGVKRATDTQYF,TGTGCCAGCAGCTTAGGTGTAAAGCGGGCCACAGATACGCAGTATTTT,few,TRBV7-3,TRBJ2-3,NA